One and the same sample provided the 9 T cell receptor beta chains below, sequenced in a study of shared clonotypes between healthy human individuals. Measured with immunoSEQ multiplex PCR; TCRdb has only the in-frame clones, and not every one. This sample has more than 550,000 clones, with around 92% found just once. Terminally differentiated effector memory CD45RA+ cells were left out of the naive CD8 fraction, which was CD45RO-negative and positively selected for CCR7. The specimen was naive CD8+ T cells sorted from blood. The receptors derive from a man younger than 40 in good health.

This clone was found once. The chain is built from TRBV10-1 and TRBJ2-1; D is perhaps TRBD2 (7 bases). The V gene lost 5 bases and the J gene lost 8 bases, with 19 bases spanning the gap. CDR1 is WNHNN and CDR2 is SYGVQD in the germline V gene (reference sequence). The CDR3 covers 15 residues. This chain's CDR3 is CASSSRGGRGDEQFF. The DNA for the CDR3 is TGCGCCAGCAGTTCCAGGGGCGGGAGAGGGGATGAGCAGTTCTTC.

The CDR3 region has the DNA TGTGCCAGCAGCCGGGGATTGCAGGGTAATGAAAAACTGTTTTTT. This translates into CASSRGLQGNEKLFF. This chain uses TRBV7-9 with TRBJ1-4, with D possibly matching TRBD1 (5 bases). This CDR3 is built from 15 residues. The germline CDR1 and CDR2 sequences are SEHNR and FQNEAQ (reference sequence). The V gene lost 5 bases and the J gene lost 4 bases, with 14 bases spanning the gap.

The count of this clone is one. The chain links TRBV7-8 to TRBJ2-1, with D unclear. This CDR3 has 16 residues. Trimming removed 2 bases from V and 2 bases from J, with 13 bases in between. Germline CDR1 reads SGHVS; CDR2 reads FQNEAQ. CDR3 loop: CASSLRKTSTYNEQFF. CDR3 DNA: TGTGCCAGCAGCTTAAGGAAGACCAGTACCTACAATGAGCAGTTCTTC.

The chain uses TRBV27 and TRBJ2-5; tentatively, D is TRBD1 (6 bases). The CDR3 totals 16 residues. Germline lookup yields CDR1 MNHEY and CDR2 SMNVEV (reference sequence). With 2 bases removed from V and 7 bases from J, the gap between germline ends came to 20 bases. CDR3 nucleotide sequence: TGTGCCAGCAGTTTAGGGCAGGGGACCTACGGTAGGACCCAGTACTTC. As protein: CASSLGQGTYGRTQYF.

The chain recombines TRBV7-3 with TRBJ2-2; TRBD2 matches 15 bases. CDR1 SGHTA and CDR2 FQGTGA come from the germline V gene. V shed 4 bases and J 6 bases; nucleotides not matched to a gene: 3. The CDR3 extends over 16 amino acids. Here the CDR3 reads CASSWTSGRAAGELFF. The CDR3 DNA sequence: TGTGCCAGCAGCTGGACTAGCGGGAGGGCCGCCGGGGAGCTGTTTTTT. The whole variable domain, filled in from reference TRBV7-3 and TRBJ2-2, reads GAGVSQTPSNKVTEKGKYVELRCDPISGHTALYWYRQSLGQGPEFLIYFQGTGAADDSGLPNDRFFAVRPEGSVSTLKIQRTERGDSAVYLCASSWTSGRAAGELFFGEGSRLTVL.

Turning to this clone: Other DNA sequences within the sample encode an identical CDR3. The gene calls are TRBV9 and TRBJ2-2; D gene unclear. V was shortened by 7 bases and J by 0 bases, with 4 bases between the two germline ends. The CDR3 runs 12 residues. Germline V gene data show CDR1 as SGDLS and CDR2 as YYNGEE. CDR3 bases: TGTGCCAGCCGTACGAACACCGGGGAGCTGTTTTTT. Protein: CASRTNTGELFF.

This clone was seen just once. The chain is built from TRBV28 and TRBJ2-2; 7 nucleotides match TRBD2. V trimming: 5 bases; J trimming: 5 bases; junction bases outside the gene matches: 8. In germline, CDR1 is MDHEN, CDR2 SYDVKM. The CDR3 extends over 15 amino acids. This CDR3 is CASSQFSGGTGELFF. The CDR3 bases are TGTGCCAGCAGTCAGTTTTCCGGGGGGACCGGGGAGCTGTTTTTT.

The CDR3 loop is CASSEKGNTLYEQYF. CDR3 DNA: TGTGCCAGCAGCGAAAAGGGGAATACTCTCTACGAGCAGTACTTC. This chain uses TRBV7-8 with TRBJ2-7; tentative D call: TRBD1 (5 bases). Germline V gene data show CDR1 as SGHVS and CDR2 as FQNEAQ. This CDR3 region has 15 residues. V lost 5 bases and J lost 3, with 17 bases in between.

The chain is built from TRBV9 and TRBJ1-1; the D gene is possibly TRBD1 (6 bases). Trimming cost V 4 bases and J 0 bases, with 7 bases left between them. The CDR3 is made up of 13 amino acids. CDR1 SGDLS and CDR2 YYNGEE come from the germline V gene. CDR3 bases: TGTGCCAGCAGCAGACAGGTGAACACTGAAGCTTTCTTT. As protein: CASSRQVNTEAFF.